The source of this T cell receptor (beta chain) is a study of Graves' ophthalmopathy and Graves' hyperthyroidism. In the case of this clonotype: As yet, its antigen is unknown.

Study findings and constraints: Blood contained most expanded thyroid clonotypes exceeding 0.001 frequency.

This CDR3 spans 16 amino acids. The V gene's germline CDR1 is SGHAT and CDR2 FQNNGV. V lost 5 bases, J lost 0 bases, and 16 bases lay in between. RNA transcripts were the source from which TCR beta CDR3 regions were amplified. Second-round multiplex PCR came after a first-round RT-PCR that employed HTBI primers. Via MiXCR, TCRdb re-called the multiplex PCR reads, giving one row per CDR3 protein. The sample contains some 160,000 distinct CDR3 sequences, around two fifths of which appear only once. Material for sequencing was peripheral blood. This clonotype was obtained from a man aged 30 to 45 with Graves' ophthalmopathy. The V call is TRBV11-2, the J call TRBJ1-1; no clear D gene. DNA for the CDR3: TGTGCCAGCAGCCCTAGGACGGTGGGCTTGAACACTGAAGCTTTCTTT. Amino acids: CASSPRTVGLNTEAFF.